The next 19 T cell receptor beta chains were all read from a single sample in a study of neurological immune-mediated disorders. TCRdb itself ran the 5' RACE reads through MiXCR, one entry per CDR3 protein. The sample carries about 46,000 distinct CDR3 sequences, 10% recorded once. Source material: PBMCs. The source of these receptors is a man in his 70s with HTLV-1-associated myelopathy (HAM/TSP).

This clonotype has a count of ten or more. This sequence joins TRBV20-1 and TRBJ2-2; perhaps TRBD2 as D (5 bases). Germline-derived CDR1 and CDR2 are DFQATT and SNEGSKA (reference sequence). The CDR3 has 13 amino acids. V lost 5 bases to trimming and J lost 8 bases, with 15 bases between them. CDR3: CSAALEAAGELFF. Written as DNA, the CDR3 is TGCAGTGCTGCATTGGAAGCGGCTGGGGAGCTGTTTTTT.

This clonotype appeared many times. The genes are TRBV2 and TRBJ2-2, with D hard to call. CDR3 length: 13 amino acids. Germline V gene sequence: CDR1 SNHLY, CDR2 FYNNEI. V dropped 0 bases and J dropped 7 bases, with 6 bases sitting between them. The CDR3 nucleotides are TGTGCCAGCAGTGAAGCGCAAGGCGGGGAGCTGTTTTTT. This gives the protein CASSEAQGGELFF.

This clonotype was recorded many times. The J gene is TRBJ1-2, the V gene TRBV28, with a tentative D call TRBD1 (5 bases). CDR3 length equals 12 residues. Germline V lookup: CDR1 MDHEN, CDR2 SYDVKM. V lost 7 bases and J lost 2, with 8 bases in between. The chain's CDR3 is CASTGLNYGYTF. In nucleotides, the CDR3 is TGTGCCAGCACGGGGCTCAACTATGGCTACACCTTC.

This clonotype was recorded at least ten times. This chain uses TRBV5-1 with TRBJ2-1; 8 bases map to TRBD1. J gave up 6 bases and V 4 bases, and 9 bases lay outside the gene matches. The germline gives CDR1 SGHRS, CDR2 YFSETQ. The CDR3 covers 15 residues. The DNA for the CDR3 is TGCGCCAGCAGCCAGGACAGGGTCAGCATCAATGAGCAGTTCTTC. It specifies CASSQDRVSINEQFF.

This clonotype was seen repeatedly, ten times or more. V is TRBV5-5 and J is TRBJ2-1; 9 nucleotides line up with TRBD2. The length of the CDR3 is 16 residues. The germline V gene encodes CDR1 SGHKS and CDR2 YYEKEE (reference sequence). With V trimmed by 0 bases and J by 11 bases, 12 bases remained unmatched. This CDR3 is CASSLGRAGGFEKQFF. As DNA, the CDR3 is TGTGCCAGCAGCTTGGGTCGAGCGGGAGGTTTCGAGAAGCAGTTCTTC.

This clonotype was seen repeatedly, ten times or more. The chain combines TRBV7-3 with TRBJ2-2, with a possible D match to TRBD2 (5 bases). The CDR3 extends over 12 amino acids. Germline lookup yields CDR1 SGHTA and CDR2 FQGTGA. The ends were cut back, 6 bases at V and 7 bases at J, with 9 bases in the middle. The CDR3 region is CASSTGFGELFF. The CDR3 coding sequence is TGTGCCAGCAGTACGGGATTCGGGGAGCTGTTTTTT.

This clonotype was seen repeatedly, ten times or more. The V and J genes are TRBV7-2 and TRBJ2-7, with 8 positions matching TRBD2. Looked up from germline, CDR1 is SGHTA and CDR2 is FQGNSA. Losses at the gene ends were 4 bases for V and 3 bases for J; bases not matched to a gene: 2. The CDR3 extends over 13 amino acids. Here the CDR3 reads CASSSAGGYEQYF. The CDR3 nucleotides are TGTGCCAGCAGCTCCGCGGGGGGCTACGAGCAGTACTTC.

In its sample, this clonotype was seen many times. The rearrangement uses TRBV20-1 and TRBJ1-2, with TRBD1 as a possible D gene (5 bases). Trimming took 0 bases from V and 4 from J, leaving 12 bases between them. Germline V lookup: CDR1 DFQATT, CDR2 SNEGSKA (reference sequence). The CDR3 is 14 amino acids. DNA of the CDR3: TGCAGTGCTAGAGATCAGCGGCAGGGCTATGGCTACACCTTC. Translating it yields CSARDQRQGYGYTF.

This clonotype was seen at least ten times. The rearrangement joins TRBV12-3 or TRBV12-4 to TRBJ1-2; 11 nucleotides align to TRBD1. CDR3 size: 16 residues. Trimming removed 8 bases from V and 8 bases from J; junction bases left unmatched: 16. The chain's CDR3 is CASAINTGTGGFGYTF. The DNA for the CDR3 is TGTGCCAGCGCGATCAATACCGGGACAGGGGGTTTCGGCTACACCTTC.

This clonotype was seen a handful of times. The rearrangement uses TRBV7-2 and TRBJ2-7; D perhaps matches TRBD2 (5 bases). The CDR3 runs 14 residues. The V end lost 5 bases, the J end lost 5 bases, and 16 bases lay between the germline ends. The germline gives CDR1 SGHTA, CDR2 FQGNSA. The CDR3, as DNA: TGTGCCAGCAGCCCAACCGATGGAGGCAACGAGCAGTACTTC. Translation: CASSPTDGGNEQYF.

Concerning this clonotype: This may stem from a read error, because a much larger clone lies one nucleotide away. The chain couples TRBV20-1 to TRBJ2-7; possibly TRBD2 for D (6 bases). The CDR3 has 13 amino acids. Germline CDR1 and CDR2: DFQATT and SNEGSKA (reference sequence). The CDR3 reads CKLGGLTSYEQYF. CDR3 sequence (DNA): TGTAAACTTGGTGGACTAACGAGCTACGAGCAGTACTTC.

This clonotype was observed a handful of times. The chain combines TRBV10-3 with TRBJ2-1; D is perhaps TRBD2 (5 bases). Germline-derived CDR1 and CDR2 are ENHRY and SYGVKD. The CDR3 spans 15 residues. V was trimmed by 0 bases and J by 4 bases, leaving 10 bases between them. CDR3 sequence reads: CAISESTPGYNEQFF. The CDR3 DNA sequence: TGTGCCATCAGTGAGTCGACTCCGGGATACAATGAGCAGTTCTTC.

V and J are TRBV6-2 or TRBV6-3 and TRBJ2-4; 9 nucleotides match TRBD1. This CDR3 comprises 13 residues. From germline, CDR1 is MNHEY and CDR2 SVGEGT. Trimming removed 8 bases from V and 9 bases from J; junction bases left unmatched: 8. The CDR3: CASRGQGGSIQYF. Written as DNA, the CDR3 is TGTGCCAGCCGGGGACAGGGCGGGAGCATTCAGTACTTC.

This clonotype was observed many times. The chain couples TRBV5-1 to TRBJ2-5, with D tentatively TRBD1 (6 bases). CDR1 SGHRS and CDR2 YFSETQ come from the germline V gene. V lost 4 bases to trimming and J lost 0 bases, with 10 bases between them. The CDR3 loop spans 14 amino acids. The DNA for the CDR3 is TGCGCCAGCAGCCCGGGACAATACCAAGAGACCCAGTACTTC. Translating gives CASSPGQYQETQYF.

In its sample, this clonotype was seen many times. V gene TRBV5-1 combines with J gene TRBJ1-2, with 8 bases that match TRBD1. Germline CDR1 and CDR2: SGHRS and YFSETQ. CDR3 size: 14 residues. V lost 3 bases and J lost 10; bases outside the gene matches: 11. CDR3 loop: CASSSSGGRNDYTF. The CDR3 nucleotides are TGCGCCAGCAGCTCTTCAGGGGGCCGGAATGACTACACCTTC.

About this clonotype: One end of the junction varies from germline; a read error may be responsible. This CDR3 reads CSARDQLNTWELFF. As DNA, the CDR3 is TGCAGTGCTAGAGATCAATTGAACACCTGGGAACTGTTTTTT. The chain has TRBV20-1 and TRBJ2-2; D is unclear. This CDR3 has 14 amino acids. Germline V CDR1 and CDR2: DFQATT, SNEGSKA (reference sequence).

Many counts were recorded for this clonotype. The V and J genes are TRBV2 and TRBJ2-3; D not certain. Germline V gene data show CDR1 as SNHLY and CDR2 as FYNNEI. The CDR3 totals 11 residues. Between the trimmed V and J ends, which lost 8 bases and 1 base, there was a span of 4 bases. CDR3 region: CASDRTDTQYF. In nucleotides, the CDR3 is TGTGCCAGCGACCGCACAGATACGCAGTATTTT. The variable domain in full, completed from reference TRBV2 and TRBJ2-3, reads EPEVTQTPSHQVTQMGQEVILRCVPISNHLYFYWYRQILGQKVEFLVSFYNNEISEKSEIFDDQFSVERPDGSNFTLKIRSTKLEDSAMYFCASDRTDTQYFGPGTRLTVL.

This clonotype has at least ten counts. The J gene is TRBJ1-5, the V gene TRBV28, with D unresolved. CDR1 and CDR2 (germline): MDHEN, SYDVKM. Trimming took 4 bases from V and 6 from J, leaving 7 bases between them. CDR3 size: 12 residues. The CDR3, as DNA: TGTGCCAGCAGTTCGGGAGCTCAGCCCCAGCATTTT. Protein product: CASSSGAQPQHF.

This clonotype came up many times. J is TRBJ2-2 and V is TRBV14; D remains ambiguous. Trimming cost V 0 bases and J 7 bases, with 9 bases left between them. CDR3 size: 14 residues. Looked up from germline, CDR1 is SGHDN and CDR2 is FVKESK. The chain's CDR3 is CASSQDLGVGELFF. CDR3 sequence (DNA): TGTGCCAGCAGCCAAGATCTTGGGGTCGGGGAGCTGTTTTTT.